The 5 T cell receptor beta chains below were found in one sample sequenced in a study of shared T cell receptors in the human thymus. Assay: immunoSEQ multiplex PCR; the TCRdb copy retains only in-frame clones and omits some. The sample has 500,000 to 750,000 clones, around 87% seen once. In addition, the sample was reused for a study of human thymus T cells.

The material sequenced was thymocytes. The origin of the receptors is a boy in the first two years of life with a congenital heart defect.

The chain employs TRBV7-9 and TRBJ1-2; D is uncertain. The germline gives CDR1 SEHNR, CDR2 FQNEAQ (reference sequence). V was clipped by 3 bases and J by 0 bases, with 11 bases between them. The CDR3 extends over 15 amino acids. CDR3 in DNA: TGTGCCAGCAGCTTTTGGGTGGGAGCTAACTATGGCTACACCTTC. It translates to CASSFWVGANYGYTF. Complete variable domain (other parts from reference TRBV7-9 and TRBJ1-2): DTGVSQNPRHKITKRGQNVTFRCDPISEHNRLYWYRQTLGQGPEFLTYFQNEAQLEKSRLLSDRFSAERPKGSFSTLEIQRTEQGDSAMYLCASSFWVGANYGYTFGSGTRLTVV.

The chain uses TRBV5-6 and TRBJ2-6; D possibly corresponds to TRBD1 (6 bases). Per the germline V gene, CDR1 is SGHDT and CDR2 is YYEEEE. The V and J ends lost 7 bases and 0 bases respectively, with 14 bases between them. The CDR3 covers 16 residues. The CDR3: CASGRGRSSGANVLTF. In DNA, the CDR3 is TGTGCCAGCGGCAGGGGACGGAGCTCTGGGGCCAACGTCCTGACTTTC.

The J gene is TRBJ2-1, the V gene TRBV9, with D uncertain. The CDR3 contains 14 residues. Trimming stripped 4 bases from V and 3 bases from J, with 11 bases between. Germline V gene sequence: CDR1 SGDLS, CDR2 YYNGEE. CDR3 sequence (DNA): TGTGCCAGCAGCAGGAGTGGAGTCTACAATGAGCAGTTCTTC. Translated, it gives CASSRSGVYNEQFF.

J is TRBJ2-1 and V is TRBV11-1; TRBD2 might be the D (7 bases). Trimming removed 7 bases from V and 5 bases from J, with 18 bases in between. The CDR3 totals 15 residues. The germline V gene has CDR1 SGHAT and CDR2 FQDESV (reference sequence). The CDR3 coding sequence is TGTGCCAGCAACCCTCGGGGAGGGGGGGACAATGAGCAGTTCTTC. As protein: CASNPRGGGDNEQFF.

The chain recombines TRBV7-3 with TRBJ2-1, with D maybe TRBD1 (5 bases). CDR1 is SGHTA, CDR2 FQGTGA, per germline. Trimming left V 5 bases short and J 0 bases short, with 20 bases between. This CDR3 has 18 amino acids. Here the CDR3 reads CASSTGVGGSNSYNEQFF. CDR3 coding DNA: TGTGCCAGCAGCACAGGAGTGGGCGGTTCTAACTCCTACAATGAGCAGTTCTTC.